The 18 T cell receptor beta chains in this list originate from one sample, sequenced in a study of T cells of healthy individuals. TCRdb passed the 5' RACE reads through MiXCR, listing each CDR3 protein once. The sample lists over 95,000 distinct CDR3 sequences; approximately 15% were seen once. The receptors come from a human donor in good health.

This chain uses TRBV6-5 with TRBJ2-3, with D uncertain. The germline V gene has CDR1 MNHEY and CDR2 SVGAGI. The V end lost 6 bases, the J end lost 3 bases, and 10 bases lay between the germline ends. The CDR3 sequence is 13 residues long. The CDR3 reads CASRMVGTDTQYF. The CDR3 bases are TGTGCCAGCAGGATGGTAGGGACAGATACGCAGTATTTT.

This clonotype occurred a few times. The chain couples TRBV2 to TRBJ1-1, with D possibly being TRBD1 (6 bases). This CDR3 comprises 14 residues. V dropped 4 bases and J dropped 1 base, with 10 bases sitting between them. Germline values: CDR1 SNHLY, CDR2 FYNNEI. The CDR3 loop is CASSGGDTNTEAFF. DNA of the CDR3: TGTGCCAGCAGTGGTGGGGACACGAACACTGAAGCTTTCTTT.

CDR3 nucleotides: TGCAGTGCCCCCGTGTACTCTCCGTTCGAGCAGTACTTC. Translated, it gives CSAPVYSPFEQYF. This sequence joins TRBV20-1 and TRBJ2-7, with unresolved D. V lost 6 bases and J 6 bases, leaving 18 bases between the germline ends. The CDR3 is 13 amino acids. Per germline, CDR1 DFQATT and CDR2 SNEGSKA (reference sequence).

The table lists this clonotype with many counts. The V and J genes are TRBV4-2 and TRBJ1-6; D uncertain. Germline lookup yields CDR1 LGHNA and CDR2 YNFKEQ. CDR3 length: 13 amino acids. The V end lost 1 base, the J end lost 9 bases, and 7 bases lay between the germline ends. The CDR3 region has the DNA TGTGCCAGCAGCCAAGTCCCCCGTTCACCCCTCCACTTT. Translated: CASSQVPRSPLHF.

This clonotype was recorded only once. The chain links TRBV12-3 or TRBV12-4 to TRBJ1-1, with TRBD1 as a possible D gene (6 bases). The CDR3 spans 18 residues. Trimming took off 3 bases at V and 1 base at J, with 21 bases between the two ends. CDR3: CASSFLWGAQGPNTEAFF. The CDR3 nucleotides read TGTGCCAGCAGTTTTCTGTGGGGGGCGCAGGGACCGAACACTGAAGCTTTCTTT.

This clonotype was recorded many times. The chain carries TRBV10-3 and TRBJ1-1; no definite D call. V was clipped by 3 bases and J by 0 bases, with 14 bases between them. The germline V gene has CDR1 ENHRY and CDR2 SYGVKD. The CDR3 is 16 amino acids. The CDR3 region is CAISETSGSVNTEAFF. CDR3 bases: TGTGCCATCAGTGAAACGTCGGGCAGCGTGAACACTGAAGCTTTCTTT.

This chain links TRBV6-5 with TRBJ2-7; D remains unclear. CDR3 length: 14 amino acids. Deletions cut 2 bases from V and 4 bases from J, with 12 bases between. Germline loops: CDR1 MNHEY, CDR2 SVGAGI. In DNA form, the CDR3 reads TGTGCCAGCAGTTACCGGTCGAACTATTACGAGCAGTACTTC. This gives the protein CASSYRSNYYEQYF.

The J gene is TRBJ2-1, the V gene TRBV28; 12 bases map to TRBD1. The CDR3 totals 16 residues. Germline CDR1 reads MDHEN; CDR2 reads SYDVKM. The ends lost 6 bases at V and 8 bases at J; junction bases unmatched: 11. Here the CDR3 reads CASSWLGQGARDEQFF. CDR3 DNA sequence: TGTGCCAGCAGCTGGCTGGGACAGGGGGCGCGGGATGAGCAGTTCTTC.

This clonotype showed up just a few times. The chain recombines TRBV7-2 with TRBJ2-2; D ambiguous. CDR3 length equals 13 residues. The germline gives CDR1 SGHTA, CDR2 FQGNSA. V gave up 3 bases and J gave up 7 bases, with 9 bases separating them. CDR3 in DNA: TGTGCCAGCAGCTTCCTGTTTGGCGGGGAGCTGTTTTTT. Its protein is CASSFLFGGELFF.

The chain recombines TRBV2 with TRBJ2-1, with 9 bases fitting TRBD2. The CDR3 length is 16 residues. Germline assignment: CDR1 SNHLY and CDR2 FYNNEI. V lost 3 bases to trimming and J lost 5 bases; unmatched junction nucleotides: 8. The CDR3 nucleotides read TGTGCCAGCAGTGAGATGGGGCGGGGGGGCAACAATGAGCAGTTCTTC. Translating gives CASSEMGRGGNNEQFF.

The table lists this clonotype with a count of one. The J gene is TRBJ2-7, the V gene TRBV5-1; D is uncertain. Per germline, CDR1 SGHRS and CDR2 YFSETQ. This CDR3 has 14 amino acids. Between the trimmed V and J ends, which lost 2 bases and 0 bases, there was a span of 9 bases. The CDR3: CASSFFRPSYEQYF. CDR3 DNA sequence: TGCGCCAGCAGCTTTTTTAGGCCCTCCTACGAGCAGTACTTC.

A few counts support this clonotype. This rearrangement joins TRBV4-3 to TRBJ2-3; 8 positions match TRBD2. This CDR3 is 15 amino acids long. CDR1 is LGHNA, CDR2 YSLEER, per germline. Trimming cost V 3 bases and J 5 bases; bases outside gene matches: 7. This chain's CDR3 is CASSHSSGLVDTQYF. The CDR3 DNA reads TGCGCCAGCAGCCATTCCTCGGGACTAGTAGATACGCAGTATTTT.

This clonotype was counted only a few times. The chain carries TRBV20-1 and TRBJ2-7, with D possibly being TRBD1 (5 bases). The CDR3 sequence is 12 residues long. Deletions cut 8 bases from V and 3 bases from J, with 14 bases between. The germline V gene encodes CDR1 DFQATT and CDR2 SNEGSKA (reference sequence). The CDR3 region has the DNA TGCAGTCCAGGGTCAGTTAGCTACGAGCAGTACTTC. Translated: CSPGSVSYEQYF.

This clonotype was counted many times. The chain combines TRBV20-1 with TRBJ2-7; D perhaps matches TRBD2 (5 bases). The CDR3 spans 18 residues. Germline V gene sequence: CDR1 DFQATT, CDR2 SNEGSKA (reference sequence). Trimming stripped 0 bases from V and 4 bases from J, with 25 bases between. CDR3 loop: CSARDFPTILAWLYEQYF. CDR3 sequence (DNA): TGCAGTGCTAGAGATTTCCCCACGATCTTAGCGTGGTTATACGAGCAGTACTTC.

The J gene is TRBJ2-7, the V gene TRBV5-4; D might be TRBD2 (5 bases). V was cut by 2 bases and J by 2 bases, with 11 bases left in between. The CDR3 sequence is 14 residues long. Germline lookup yields CDR1 SGHNT and CDR2 YYREEE (reference sequence). CDR3 residues: CASSFDPGTYEQYF. The CDR3 nucleotides are TGTGCCAGCAGCTTTGATCCGGGGACCTACGAGCAGTACTTC.

The chain uses TRBV5-1 and TRBJ2-2, with 10 bases matching TRBD2. From germline, CDR1 is SGHRS and CDR2 YFSETQ. V trimming: 4 bases; J trimming: 5 bases; junction bases outside the gene matches: 8. The CDR3 runs 16 residues. This CDR3 reads CASSRRLAGRTGELFF. DNA of the CDR3: TGCGCCAGCAGCCGCAGACTAGCGGGTCGGACCGGGGAGCTGTTTTTT.

This clonotype occurred a few times. The chain is built from TRBV7-9 and TRBJ2-3; a possible D gene is TRBD2 (6 bases). This CDR3 region has 15 residues. Deletions cut 2 bases from V and 0 bases from J, with 9 bases between. Germline V CDR1 and CDR2: SEHNR, FQNEAQ (reference sequence). CDR3 sequence (DNA): TGTGCCAGCAGCTTATGGGCGGGGAGCACAGATACGCAGTATTTT. Its translation is CASSLWAGSTDTQYF.

This clonotype was observed a few times. CDR3 DNA: TGCGCCAGCAGCCAGGGCGACCGGTGGGATGGCTACACCTTC. Protein sequence: CASSQGDRWDGYTF. This chain uses TRBV4-3 with TRBJ1-2; D uncertain. Trimming shortened V by 3 bases and J by 6 bases, and 14 bases separated the two germline ends. Germline V gives CDR1 LGHNA, CDR2 YSLEER. There are 14 residues in the CDR3.